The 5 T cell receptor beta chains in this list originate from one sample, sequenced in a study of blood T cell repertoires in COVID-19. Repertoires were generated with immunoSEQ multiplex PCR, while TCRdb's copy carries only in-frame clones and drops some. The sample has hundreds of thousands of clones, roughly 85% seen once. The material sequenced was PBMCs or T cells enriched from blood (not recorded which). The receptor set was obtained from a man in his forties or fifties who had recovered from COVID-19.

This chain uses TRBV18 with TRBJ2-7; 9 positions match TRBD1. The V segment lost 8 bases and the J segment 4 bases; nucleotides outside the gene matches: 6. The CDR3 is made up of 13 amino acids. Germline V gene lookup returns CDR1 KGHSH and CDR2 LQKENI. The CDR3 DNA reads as TGTGCCAGCGTCGACAGGGGGGGTTACGAGCAGTACTTC. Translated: CASVDRGGYEQYF.

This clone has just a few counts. The CDR3: CATSRGQGDGYTF. The CDR3 DNA is TGTGCCACCAGCAGGGGGCAGGGCGATGGCTACACCTTC. The chain carries TRBV15 and TRBJ1-2; possibly TRBD1 for D (5 bases). Germline V lookup: CDR1 LNHNV, CDR2 YYDKDF (reference sequence). V was clipped by 3 bases and J by 6 bases, with 11 bases between them. The CDR3 contains 13 residues.

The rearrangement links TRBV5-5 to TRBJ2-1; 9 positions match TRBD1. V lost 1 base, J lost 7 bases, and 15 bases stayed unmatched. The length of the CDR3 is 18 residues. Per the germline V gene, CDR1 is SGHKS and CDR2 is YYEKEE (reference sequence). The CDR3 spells CASSLFPAQGARMNEQFF. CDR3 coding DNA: TGTGCCAGCAGCTTGTTCCCCGCACAGGGGGCGCGTATGAATGAGCAGTTCTTC.

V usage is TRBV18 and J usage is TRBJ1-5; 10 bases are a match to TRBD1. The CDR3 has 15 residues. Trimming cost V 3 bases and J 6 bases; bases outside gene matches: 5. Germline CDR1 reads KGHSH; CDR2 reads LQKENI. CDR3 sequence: CASSPDRGQIQPQHF. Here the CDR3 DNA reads TGTGCCAGCTCACCCGACAGGGGGCAGATTCAGCCCCAGCATTTT.

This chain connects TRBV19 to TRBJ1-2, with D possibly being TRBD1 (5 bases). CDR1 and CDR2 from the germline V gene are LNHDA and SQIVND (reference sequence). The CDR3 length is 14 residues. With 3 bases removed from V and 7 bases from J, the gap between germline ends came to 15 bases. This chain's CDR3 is CASSISSQGIGYTF. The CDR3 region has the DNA TGTGCCAGTAGTATTTCTTCGCAGGGAATTGGCTACACCTTC.